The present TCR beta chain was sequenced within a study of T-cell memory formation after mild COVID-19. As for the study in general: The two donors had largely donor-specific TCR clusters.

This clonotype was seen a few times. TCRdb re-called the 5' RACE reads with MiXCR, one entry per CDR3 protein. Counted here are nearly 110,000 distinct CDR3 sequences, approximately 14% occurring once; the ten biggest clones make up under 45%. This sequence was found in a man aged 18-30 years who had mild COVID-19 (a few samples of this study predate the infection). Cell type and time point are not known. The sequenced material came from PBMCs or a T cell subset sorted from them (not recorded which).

The CDR3 reads CASTMSSGGQETQYF. As DNA, the CDR3 is TGCGCCAGCACCATGAGCTCGGGAGGGCAAGAGACCCAGTACTTC. The chain couples TRBV5-1 to TRBJ2-5; TRBD2 agrees at 8 bases. The CDR3 is 15 amino acids. Germline V gene data show CDR1 as SGHRS and CDR2 as YFSETQ. Trimming removed 6 bases from V and 2 bases from J; junction bases left unmatched: 9.